Presented here are 3 T cell receptor beta chains from one specimen sequenced in a study of T cells in Graves' hyperthyroidism and ophthalmopathy. TCR beta CDR3 regions were amplified from RNA transcripts. HTBI primers drove first-round RT-PCR of the TCR CDR3. Each CDR3 protein gets one entry after TCRdb re-called the multiplex PCR reads with MiXCR. The table lists nearly 600,000 distinct CDR3 sequences, 14% of them singletons. Sequenced input: blood. These receptors came from a woman aged 18-29 years with Graves' ophthalmopathy.

This clonotype has ten or more counts. J is TRBJ1-1 and V is TRBV2; D uncertain. Per the germline V gene, CDR1 is SNHLY and CDR2 is FYNNEI. The CDR3 contains 11 residues. Deletions cut 6 bases from V and 7 bases from J, with 9 bases between. The CDR3 spells CASSGRSEAFF. DNA for the CDR3: TGTGCCAGCAGCGGGAGGAGTGAAGCTTTCTTT.

This clonotype has ten or more counts. This sequence joins TRBV7-2 and TRBJ2-2, with 7 bases matching TRBD2. The length of the CDR3 is 17 residues. Germline values: CDR1 SGHTA, CDR2 FQGNSA. J was trimmed by 4 bases and V by 2 bases; bases with no gene match: 10. The CDR3 DNA reads TGTGCCAGCAGCTTACACCGGGCGGGAGCGGGCACCGGGGAGCTGTTTTTT. It yields the protein CASSLHRAGAGTGELFF.

This clonotype has ten or more counts. V gene TRBV20-1 combines with J gene TRBJ2-5; tentatively, D is TRBD2 (6 bases). Germline CDR1 is DFQATT and CDR2 is SNEGSKA (reference sequence). The CDR3 spans 18 residues. V was shortened by 0 bases and J by 1 base, with 21 bases between the two germline ends. CDR3 residues: CSARDRGVSGHPQETQYF. The CDR3 nucleotides read TGCAGTGCTAGAGATCGCGGGGTGTCGGGCCACCCCCAAGAGACCCAGTACTTC.